These T cell receptor beta chains were read from a single sample in a study of cytomegalovirus exposure and HLA in healthy donors. The method was immunoSEQ multiplex PCR; TCRdb's version includes in-frame clones alone and lacks a portion of them. Here the sample spans some 200,000 clones, around four fifths being singletons. The specimen sequenced was PBMCs. These receptors were obtained from a boy under 10 years old in good health and CMV-seronegative. CDR3s include the opening cysteine and the closing phenylalanine or tryptophan. The D gene is left open where the match is weak. Clone size is given for some rows only: seen once, a few or many times, or a class if the clone is expanded.

d_gene	v_gene	len	j_gene	abundance	CDR3aa	CDR3nt
NA	TRBV30	13	TRBJ1-5	few	CAWGQFSNQPQHF	TGTGCCTGGGGACAGTTTAGCAATCAGCCCCAGCATTTT
NA	TRBV5-1	13	TRBJ1-1	few	CASSLGGNTEAFF	TGCGCCAGCAGCTTGGGCGGGAACACTGAAGCTTTCTTT
TRBD1	TRBV6-5	15	TRBJ1-2	NA	CASSYCRTGRSGYTF	TGTGCCAGCAGTTACTGTCGGACAGGGAGGAGTGGCTACACCTTC
TRBD2	TRBV27	12	TRBJ2-7	NA	CASSLGGSEQYF	TGTGCCAGCAGTTTGGGGGGGAGCGAGCAGTACTTC
TRBD2	TRBV4-1	16	TRBJ2-1	once	CASSQAPGLAVNEQFF	TGCGCCAGCAGCCAAGCTCCGGGACTAGCGGTGAATGAGCAGTTCTTC
TRBD1	TRBV5-6	15	TRBJ2-7	few	CASNPWDRAGDEQYF	TGTGCCAGCAACCCGTGGGACAGGGCCGGCGACGAGCAGTACTTC
TRBD2	TRBV7-3	18	TRBJ2-3	NA	CASSLGTSGAWDTDTQYF	TGTGCCAGCAGCTTAGGGACTAGCGGGGCGTGGGACACAGATACGCAGTATTTT
TRBD2	TRBV11-2	15	TRBJ2-1	once	CASSLAGGPSDEQFF	TGTGCCAGCAGCTTAGCGGGGGGGCCTTCCGATGAGCAGTTCTTC
NA	TRBV9	17	TRBJ2-5	NA	CASSVALGGRGQETQYF	TGTGCCAGCAGCGTAGCGCTTGGGGGGAGAGGGCAAGAGACCCAGTACTTC
TRBD2	TRBV7-9	15	TRBJ2-1	NA	CASSLPSGSTNEQFF	TGTGCCAGCAGCCTACCTAGCGGGAGTACAAATGAGCAGTTCTTC
TRBD1	TRBV15	13	TRBJ2-2	NA	CATGGQGAGELFF	TGTGCCACCGGGGGACAGGGGGCCGGGGAGCTGTTTTTT
NA	TRBV5-6	13	TRBJ1-2	NA	CASSTQENYGYTF	TGTGCCAGCAGTACCCAGGAAAACTATGGCTACACCTTC
NA	TRBV19	16	TRBJ2-5	NA	CASSIGAGMGQETQYF	TGTGCCAGTAGTATAGGGGCAGGGATGGGTCAAGAGACCCAGTACTTC
TRBD1	TRBV7-8	15	TRBJ2-7	NA	CASSLGRTGPSEQYF	TGTGCCAGCAGCTTAGGGAGGACAGGCCCCTCCGAGCAGTACTTC
TRBD1	TRBV6-5	13	TRBJ1-2	once	CASSSHRGNGYTF	TGTGCCAGCAGTTCCCACAGGGGGAATGGCTACACCTTC
NA	TRBV2	15	TRBJ1-4	few	CASSGVGSSNEKLFF	TGTGCCAGCAGTGGGGTCGGGTCGAGTAATGAAAAACTGTTTTTT
NA	TRBV25-1	15	TRBJ2-1	NA	CASSEWGDWYNEQFF	TGTGCCAGCAGTGAATGGGGGGATTGGTACAATGAGCAGTTCTTC
TRBD2	TRBV15	18	TRBJ2-7	NA	CATSRDSGWAARSYEQYF	TGTGCCACCAGCAGAGATAGCGGGTGGGCAGCTAGGAGCTACGAGCAGTACTTC
TRBD1	TRBV5-4	15	TRBJ2-7	NA	CASSLGQGATYEQYF	TGTGCCAGCAGCCTCGGACAGGGGGCGACCTACGAGCAGTACTTC
TRBD2	TRBV6-5	15	TRBJ2-1	once	CASSYLRERYNEQFF	TGTGCCAGCAGTTACTTGCGGGAGAGGTACAATGAGCAGTTCTTC
NA	TRBV2	15	TRBJ2-7	NA	CASSEGVVQLPEQYF	TGTGCCAGCAGTGAAGGGGTGGTACAGCTCCCCGAGCAGTACTTC